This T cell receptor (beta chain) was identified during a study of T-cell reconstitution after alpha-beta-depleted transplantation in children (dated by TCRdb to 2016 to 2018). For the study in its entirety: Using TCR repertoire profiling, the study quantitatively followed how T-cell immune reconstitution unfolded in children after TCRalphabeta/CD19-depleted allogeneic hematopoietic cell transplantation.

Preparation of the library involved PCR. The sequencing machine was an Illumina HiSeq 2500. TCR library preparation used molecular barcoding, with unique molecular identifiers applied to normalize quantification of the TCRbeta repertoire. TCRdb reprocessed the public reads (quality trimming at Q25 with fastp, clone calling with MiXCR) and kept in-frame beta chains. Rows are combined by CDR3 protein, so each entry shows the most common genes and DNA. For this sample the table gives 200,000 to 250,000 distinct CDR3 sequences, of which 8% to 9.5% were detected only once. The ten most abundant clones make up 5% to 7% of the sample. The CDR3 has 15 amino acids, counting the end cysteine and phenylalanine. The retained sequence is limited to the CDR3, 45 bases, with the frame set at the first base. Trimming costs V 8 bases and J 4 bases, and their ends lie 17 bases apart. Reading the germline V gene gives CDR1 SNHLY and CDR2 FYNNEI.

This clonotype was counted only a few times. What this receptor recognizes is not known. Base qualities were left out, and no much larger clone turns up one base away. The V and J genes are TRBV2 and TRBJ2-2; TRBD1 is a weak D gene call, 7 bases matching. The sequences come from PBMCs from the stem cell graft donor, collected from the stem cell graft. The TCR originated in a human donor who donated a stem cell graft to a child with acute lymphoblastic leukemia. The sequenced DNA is TGTGCCAGCCGAATCCGACAGGGAGGCACCGGGGAGCTGTTTTTT. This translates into CASRIRQGGTGELFF.